In its sample, the clone carrying this T cell receptor (beta chain) was seen a few times. This record belongs to a study of control samples from healthy donors and cancer patients. This table comes from immunoSEQ multiplex PCR, and its TCRdb copy is limited to in-frame clones, with some not included. The table has approximately 94,000 clones, around 85% seen once. Sequences were obtained from PBMCs. This TCR derives from a man between 65 and 85 years old with lung cancer.

The CDR3 reads CASSLGANNEQFF. The CDR3 region has the DNA TGTGCCAGCAGCTTAGGCGCTAACAATGAGCAGTTCTTC. The rearrangement links TRBV7-9 to TRBJ2-1; no reliable D call. The V end was cut by 1 base, the J end by 5 bases, with 6 bases between. The germline V gene encodes CDR1 SEHNR and CDR2 FQNEAQ (reference sequence). This CDR3 contains 13 residues.